This TCR beta chain stems from a study of blood T cell repertoires in COVID-19. Turning to the study itself: The analysed material was cDNA or gDNA that came from T cells, B-cell-depleted T cells, or PBMCs.

The CDR3 is 18 amino acids. V was pared by 1 base and J by 3 bases, with 16 bases between. Germline values: CDR1 SGHAT, CDR2 FQNNGV. Assay used: immunoSEQ multiplex PCR; TCRdb lists only in-frame clones, some missing. The sample shows 35,000 to 50,000 clones, about 88% of them seen only once. The receptor was derived from a man aged 65 to 85 with active COVID-19. The genes are TRBV11-2 and TRBJ2-6, with D possibly matching TRBD1 (5 bases). Material for sequencing was peripheral blood. This CDR3 is CASSLARVIVDGANVLTF. In DNA form, the CDR3 reads TGTGCCAGCAGCTTAGCCAGGGTGATAGTGGATGGGGCCAACGTCCTGACTTTC.